The clone carrying this T cell receptor beta chain was counted only a few times. The data originate from a study of identical twins. TCRdb ran MiXCR on the 5' RACE reads and lists one entry per CDR3 protein. The sample contains 420,000 or so distinct CDR3 sequences, roughly 20% of which appear only once. Germline V gene sequence: CDR1 ENHRY, CDR2 SYGVKD. V lost 4 bases and J lost 5, with 11 bases in between. This CDR3 has 14 amino acids. The chain has TRBV10-3 and TRBJ2-2; D uncertain. The source of this sequence is a man aged 45-60 years in good health. Sequences were obtained from naive T cells sorted from blood. In DNA form, the CDR3 reads TGTGCCATCAGTGCCCTTTTGGGGACCGGGGAGCTGTTTTTT. As protein: CAISALLGTGELFF.